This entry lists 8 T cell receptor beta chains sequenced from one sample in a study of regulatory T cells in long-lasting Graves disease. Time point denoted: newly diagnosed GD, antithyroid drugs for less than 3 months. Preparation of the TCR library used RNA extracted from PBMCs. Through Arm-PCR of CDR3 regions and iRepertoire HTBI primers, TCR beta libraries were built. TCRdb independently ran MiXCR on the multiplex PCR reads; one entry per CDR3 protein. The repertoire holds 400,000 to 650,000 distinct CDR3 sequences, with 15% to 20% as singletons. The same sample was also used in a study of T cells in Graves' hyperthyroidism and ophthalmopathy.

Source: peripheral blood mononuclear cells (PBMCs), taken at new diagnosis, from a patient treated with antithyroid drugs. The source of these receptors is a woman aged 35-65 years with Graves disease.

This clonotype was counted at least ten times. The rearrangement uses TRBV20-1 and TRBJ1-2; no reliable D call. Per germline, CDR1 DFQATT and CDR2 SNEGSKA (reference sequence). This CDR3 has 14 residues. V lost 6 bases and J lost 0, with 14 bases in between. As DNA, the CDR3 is TGCAGTGCGAGGCCAGGTTCCGCTAACTATGGCTACACCTTC. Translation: CSARPGSANYGYTF.

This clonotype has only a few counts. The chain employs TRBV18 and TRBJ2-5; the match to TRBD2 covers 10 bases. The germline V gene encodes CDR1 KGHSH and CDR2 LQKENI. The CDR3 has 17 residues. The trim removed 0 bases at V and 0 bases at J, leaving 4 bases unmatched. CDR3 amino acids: CASSPPVTSGDQETQYF. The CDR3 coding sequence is TGTGCCAGCTCACCACCGGTAACTAGCGGGGACCAAGAGACCCAGTACTTC.

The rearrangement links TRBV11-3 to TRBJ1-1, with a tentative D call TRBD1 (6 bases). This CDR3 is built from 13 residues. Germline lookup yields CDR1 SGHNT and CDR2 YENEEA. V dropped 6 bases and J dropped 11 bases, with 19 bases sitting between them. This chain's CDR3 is CASRPTGSEPAFF. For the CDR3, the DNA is TGTGCCAGCAGACCGACAGGATCCGAGCCGGCTTTCTTT.

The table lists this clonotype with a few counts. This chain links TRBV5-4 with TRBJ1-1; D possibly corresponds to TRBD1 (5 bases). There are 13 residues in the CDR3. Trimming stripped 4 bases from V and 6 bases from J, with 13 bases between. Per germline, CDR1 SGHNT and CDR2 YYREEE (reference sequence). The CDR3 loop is CASSTHRLAEAFF. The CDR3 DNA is TGTGCCAGCAGCACGCACAGGTTGGCTGAAGCTTTCTTT.

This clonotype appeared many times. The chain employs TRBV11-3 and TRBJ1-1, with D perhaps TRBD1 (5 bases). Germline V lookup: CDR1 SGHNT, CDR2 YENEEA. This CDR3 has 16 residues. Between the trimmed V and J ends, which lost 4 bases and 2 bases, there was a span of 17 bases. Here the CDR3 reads CASSWGFGRGNTEAFF. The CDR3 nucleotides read TGTGCCAGCAGCTGGGGGTTCGGCAGAGGAAACACTGAAGCTTTCTTT.

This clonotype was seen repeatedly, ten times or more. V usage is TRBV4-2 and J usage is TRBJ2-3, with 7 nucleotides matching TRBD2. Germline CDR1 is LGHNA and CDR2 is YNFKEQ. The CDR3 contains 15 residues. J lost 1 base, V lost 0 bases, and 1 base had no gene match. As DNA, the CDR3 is TGTGCCAGCAGCCAAGATCGGGGGGGCACAGATACGCAGTATTTT. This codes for CASSQDRGGTDTQYF.

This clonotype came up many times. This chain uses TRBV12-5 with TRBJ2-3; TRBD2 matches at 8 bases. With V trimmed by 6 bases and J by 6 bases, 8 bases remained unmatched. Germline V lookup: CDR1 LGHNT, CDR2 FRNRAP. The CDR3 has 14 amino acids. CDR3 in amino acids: CASGLAGPTDTQYF. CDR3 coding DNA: TGTGCTAGTGGGTTAGCGGGGCCCACGGATACGCAGTATTTT.

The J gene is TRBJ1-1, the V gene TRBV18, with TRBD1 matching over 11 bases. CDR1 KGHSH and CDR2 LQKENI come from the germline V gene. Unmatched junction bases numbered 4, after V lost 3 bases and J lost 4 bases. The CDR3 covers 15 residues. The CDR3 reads CASSPVGTGGTEAFF. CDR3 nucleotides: TGTGCCAGCTCACCTGTAGGGACAGGGGGCACTGAAGCTTTCTTT.